The sequence of this TCR beta chain was determined in a study of technical replicates of blood from a few donors. V was pared by 1 base and J by 0 bases, with 7 bases between. CDR1 is SNHLY, CDR2 FYNNEI, per germline. This CDR3 has 16 residues. Profiling relied on immunoSEQ multiplex PCR, and the TCRdb table lists in-frame clones only, not all of them. Here the sample spans tens of thousands of clones, around 93% being singletons. The chain has TRBV2 and TRBJ2-6, with D tentatively TRBD2 (5 bases). This receptor was taken from a human donor in good health. The sequencing input was T cells isolated from PBMCs. CDR3 in amino acids: CASSEGTSSGANVLTF. For the CDR3, the DNA is TGTGCCAGCAGTGAAGGCACTAGCTCTGGGGCCAACGTCCTGACTTTC. The full variable domain, its missing parts supplied by reference TRBV2 and TRBJ2-6, is EPEVTQTPSHQVTQMGQEVILRCVPISNHLYFYWYRQILGQKVEFLVSFYNNEISEKSEIFDDQFSVERPDGSNFTLKIRSTKLEDSAMYFCASSEGTSSGANVLTFGAGSRLTVL.